The source of this T cell receptor (beta chain) is a study of cytomegalovirus exposure and HLA in healthy donors. Study results and limitations: At a 0.05 false discovery rate, a later analysis found around 15,000 TCR beta sequences to be associated with HLA alleles.

Note on this clone: The antigen remains unidentified.

A multiplex PCR was run with 60 Vbeta primers and 13 Jbeta primers. TCRdb's copy holds only in-frame clones and misses some; the assay was immunoSEQ multiplex PCR. The sample carries 300,000 or so clones, roughly 81% recorded once. The CDR3 spans 15 residues. V was pared by 2 bases and J by 4 bases, with 6 bases of the junction left unmatched. Per the germline V gene, CDR1 is GTSNPN and CDR2 is SVGIG (reference sequence). Sequenced input: PBMCs. The chain couples TRBV30 to TRBJ2-1, with 9 bases identical to TRBD1. The sequence came from a woman in her thirties or forties in good health and CMV-seropositive. CDR3 protein: CAWSRDRGGYNEQFF. As DNA, the CDR3 is TGTGCCTGGAGTCGTGACAGGGGGGGATACAATGAGCAGTTCTTC. Looking up the rest from reference TRBV30 and TRBJ2-1 gives the full variable domain: SQTIHQWPATLVQPVGSPLSLECTVEGTSNPNLYWYRQAAGRGLQLLFYSVGIGQISSEVPQNLSASRPQDRQFILSSKKLLLSDSGFYLCAWSRDRGGYNEQFFGPGTRLTVL.